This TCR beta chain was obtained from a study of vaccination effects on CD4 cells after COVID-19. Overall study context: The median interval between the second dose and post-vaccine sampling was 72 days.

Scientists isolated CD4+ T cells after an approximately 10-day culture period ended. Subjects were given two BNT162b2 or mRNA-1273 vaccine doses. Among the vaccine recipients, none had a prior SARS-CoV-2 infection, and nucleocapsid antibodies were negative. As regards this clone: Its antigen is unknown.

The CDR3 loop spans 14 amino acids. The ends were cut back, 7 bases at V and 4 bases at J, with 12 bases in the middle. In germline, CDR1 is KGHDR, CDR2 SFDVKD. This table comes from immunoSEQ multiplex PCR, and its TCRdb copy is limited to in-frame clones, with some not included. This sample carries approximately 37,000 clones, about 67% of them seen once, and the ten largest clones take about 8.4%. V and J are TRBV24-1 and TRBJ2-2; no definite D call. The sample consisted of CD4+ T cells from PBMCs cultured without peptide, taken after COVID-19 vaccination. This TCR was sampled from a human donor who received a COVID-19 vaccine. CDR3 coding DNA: TGTGCCACCAGCTCGGGCGGCGGCACCGGGGAGCTGTTTTTT. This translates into CATSSGGGTGELFF.